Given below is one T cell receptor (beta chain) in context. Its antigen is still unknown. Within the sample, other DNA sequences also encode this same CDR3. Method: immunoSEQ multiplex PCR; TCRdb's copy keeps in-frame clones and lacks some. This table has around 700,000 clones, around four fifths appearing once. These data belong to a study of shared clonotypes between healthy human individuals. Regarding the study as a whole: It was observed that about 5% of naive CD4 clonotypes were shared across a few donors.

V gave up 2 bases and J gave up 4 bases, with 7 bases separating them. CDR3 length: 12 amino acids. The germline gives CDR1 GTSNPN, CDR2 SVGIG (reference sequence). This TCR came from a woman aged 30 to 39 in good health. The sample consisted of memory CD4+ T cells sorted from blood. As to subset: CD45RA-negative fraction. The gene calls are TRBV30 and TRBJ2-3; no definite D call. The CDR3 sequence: CAWSRRADTQYF. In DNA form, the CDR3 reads TGTGCCTGGAGTAGACGGGCAGATACGCAGTATTTT.